These 19 T cell receptor beta chains share one sample of origin, sequenced in a study of T cells in women clearing cervical HPV infection. Libraries were prepared by immunoSEQ multiplex PCR; TCRdb keeps only in-frame clonotypes and omits some of them. This repertoire includes 44,000 or so clones. Sequencing was performed on blood buffy coat. These receptors originate from a woman aged 18-69 years with a cervical HPV16 infection that either progressed to CIN3+ or cleared (not recorded which).

Note on this clone: The DNA ends 3 residues before the CDR3 does, and the rest of the CDR3 is filled in from the germline J gene. The rearrangement joins TRBV7-9 to TRBJ1-2, with a possible D match to TRBD1 (6 bases). The CDR3 has 15 amino acids. Germline V gives CDR1 SEHNR, CDR2 FQNEAQ (reference sequence). CDR3 bases read: TGTGCCAGCAGCTCGGGGGGGGGACAACGCAATGAC. Protein: CASSSGGGQRND. In full, the CDR3 reads CASSSGGGQRNDYTF.

On this clone itself: The CDR3 end lies 3 residues beyond the end of the read and is filled in from the germline J gene. V is TRBV18 and J is TRBJ2-3; D perhaps matches TRBD2 (7 bases). The germline V gene has CDR1 KGHSH and CDR2 LQKENI. The length of the CDR3 is 16 residues. CDR3: CASSPPGGLAQETQYF. Incomplete CDR3 DNA: TGTGCCAGCTCACCACCCGGGGGGCTCGCCCAAGAGACG.

For this clone: The read ends 3 residues early relative to the CDR3; the germline J gene fills the gap. The chain links TRBV20-1 to TRBJ1-6, with D possibly matching TRBD1 (6 bases). CDR1 and CDR2 from the germline V gene are DFQATT and SNEGSKA (reference sequence). The CDR3 extends over 13 amino acids. V was shortened by 5 bases and J by 7 bases, with 12 bases between the two germline ends. The CDR3 bases that were read are TGCAGTGCTCGGACAGACGGCAATTCACCC. This encodes CSARTDGNSP. The entire CDR3 reads CSARTDGNSPLHF.

Of note for this clone: The read terminates 3 residues ahead of where the CDR3 ends, so the germline J gene completes it. The sample contains more than one DNA sequence encoding this CDR3. The chain carries TRBV20-1 and TRBJ1-5, with 8 bases that match TRBD1. This CDR3 is built from 12 residues. Per germline, CDR1 DFQATT and CDR2 SNEGSKA (reference sequence). The trim removed 4 bases at V and 4 bases at J, leaving 0 bases unmatched. The DNA read from the CDR3 is TGCAGTGCTAACAGGGGGAATCAGCCC. Translation gives CSANRGNQP. The whole CDR3 protein reads CSANRGNQPQHF.

The DNA read from the CDR3 is TGCAGTGCTAATGGACAGGGGTCCTACGAG. This translates into CSANGQGSYE. The complete CDR3 sequence is CSANGQGSYEQYF. This chain uses TRBV20-1 with TRBJ2-7; 9 positions match TRBD1. Read coverage stops 3 residues before the CDR3 terminus; the germline J gene supplies the remainder. Germline CDR1 DFQATT, CDR2 SNEGSKA (reference sequence). V dropped 4 bases and J dropped 1; count of bases not matched to a gene: 2. This CDR3 spans 13 amino acids.

Note on this clone: The CDR3 is cut off 3 residues early in the read; its end comes from the germline J gene. V usage is TRBV10-2 and J usage is TRBJ1-2; TRBD1 agrees at 7 bases. The CDR3 sequence is 15 residues long. CDR1 and CDR2 from the germline V gene are WSHSY and SAAADI. CDR3 residues: CASSAIQGLTGGYTF. The part of the CDR3 DNA that was read is TGCGCCAGCAGTGCAATACAGGGGCTCACTGGGGGC.

With regard to this clone: The CDR3 end falls 3 residues outside the read, so it is completed with the germline J gene. The V gene is TRBV5-3, the J gene TRBJ1-6, with 7 positions matching TRBD1. TRBV5-3 is annotated as an ORF whose role is uncertain. The J segment lost 1 base and the V segment lost 3 bases, leaving 10 bases of the junction unmatched. This CDR3 comprises 18 residues. The CDR3 loop is CARSSATTGNSYNSPLHF. The CDR3 DNA, read in part, is TGTGCCAGAAGCTCCGCTACGACAGGGAATTCCTATAATTCACCC.

Remarks on this clone: From the germline J gene comes the end of the CDR3, since the read stops 3 residues before it. V gene TRBV10-3 combines with J gene TRBJ2-3, with TRBD1 identical over 7 bases. This CDR3 has 15 amino acids. CDR1 and CDR2 from the germline V gene are ENHRY and SYGVKD. V was pared by 7 bases and J by 3 bases, with 10 bases of the junction left unmatched. CDR3 loop: CAITETGSSTDTQYF. CDR3 DNA, as far as it was read: TGTGCCATCACCGAGACAGGGAGTAGTACAGATACG.

Partial CDR3 DNA: TGCGCCAGCAGACCCGGGACAGGTATCGAG. Its translation is CASRPGTGIE. The full-length CDR3 reads as CASRPGTGIEQYF. V is TRBV5-1 and J is TRBJ2-7; 8 positions agree with TRBD1. The read comes to an end 3 residues before the CDR3 does, leaving the germline J gene to fill in the end. This CDR3 spans 13 amino acids. V trimming: 5 bases; J trimming: 6 bases; junction bases outside the gene matches: 7. Germline V CDR1 and CDR2: SGHRS, YFSETQ.

On this clone: The read terminates 3 residues ahead of where the CDR3 ends, so the germline J gene completes it. The chain is built from TRBV2 and TRBJ1-6, with a weak D call TRBD1 (6 bases). CDR3 length: 17 amino acids. Germline assignment: CDR1 SNHLY and CDR2 FYNNEI. The germline V and J ends were trimmed by 4 bases and 0 bases, with 13 bases remaining between them. Partial CDR3 DNA: TGTGCCAGCAGTGGAGAGGGGGTAAGCTCCTATAATTCACCC. Translation: CASSGEGVSSYNSP. The full CDR3 protein reads CASSGEGVSSYNSPLHF.

About this clone itself: The sequenced fragment ends 3 residues before the CDR3 boundary, so the rest is inferred from the germline J gene. The chain employs TRBV20-1 and TRBJ2-5, with D perhaps TRBD2 (5 bases). This CDR3 is built from 13 residues. In germline, CDR1 is DFQATT, CDR2 SNEGSKA (reference sequence). The V and J ends lost 5 bases and 5 bases respectively, with 15 bases between them. The CDR3 DNA, read in part, is TGCAGTGCTCCAGACCGGAGGCGGGAGACC. This sequence encodes CSAPDRRRET. The whole CDR3 reads CSAPDRRRETQYF.

On this clone: The sequenced fragment ends 3 residues before the CDR3 boundary, so the rest is inferred from the germline J gene. The chain couples TRBV6-1 to TRBJ2-1, with 10 bases aligning to TRBD2. The germline V gene encodes CDR1 MNHNS and CDR2 SASEGT. CDR3 length: 15 residues. With V trimmed by 0 bases and J by 6 bases, 2 bases remained unmatched. CDR3 bases read: TGTGCCAGCAGTGAAGCGAGCGGGGGGGCCAATGAG. Protein sequence: CASSEASGGANE. The CDR3, in full, reads CASSEASGGANEQFF.

A remark on this clone: Read coverage stops 3 residues before the CDR3 terminus; the germline J gene supplies the remainder. The chain joins TRBV15 to TRBJ1-6, with 11 nucleotides matching TRBD1. CDR3 length: 15 amino acids. The V segment lost 5 bases and the J segment 7 bases; nucleotides outside the gene matches: 4. The germline CDR1 and CDR2 sequences are LNHNV and YYDKDF (reference sequence). Incomplete CDR3 DNA: TGTGCCACCAGCCTAGGGACAGGGGGAAATTCACCC. Translation gives CATSLGTGGNSP. Given in full, the CDR3 is CATSLGTGGNSPLHF.

Of note for this clone: With the read ending 3 residues before the CDR3 end, the germline J gene is used to fill in that end. The rearrangement links TRBV19 to TRBJ1-5, with TRBD1 matching 8 bases. Germline V gene data show CDR1 as LNHDA and CDR2 as SQIVND (reference sequence). The CDR3 covers 16 residues. J gave up 7 bases and V 4 bases, and 12 bases lay outside the gene matches. CDR3 DNA (partial): TGTGCCAGTAGTACGGACGGACAGGGCTTACAACAGCCC. Residues: CASSTDGQGLQQP. The CDR3 reads in full as CASSTDGQGLQQPQHF.

The CDR3 bases that were read are TGTGCCAGCAGCCGGACAGGATGGAATCAGCCC. Encoded protein: CASSRTGWNQP. The entire CDR3 sequence reads CASSRTGWNQPQHF. The genes are TRBV14 and TRBJ1-5; TRBD1 matches at 7 bases. Read data end 3 residues before the CDR3 end; the end is taken from the germline J gene. With V trimmed by 4 bases and J by 4 bases, 4 bases remained unmatched. The CDR3 has 14 amino acids. The germline V gene has CDR1 SGHDN and CDR2 FVKESK.

Details on this clone: The CDR3 goes on 3 residues after the read ends, and that part is filled in from the germline J gene. The chain carries TRBV29-1 and TRBJ2-2, with TRBD1 matching over 9 bases. Trimming cost V 4 bases and J 6 bases; bases outside gene matches: 0. This CDR3 has 12 residues. The V gene's germline CDR1 is SQVTM and CDR2 ANQGSEA. CDR3: CSVGQGAGELFF. Partial CDR3 DNA: TGCAGCGTTGGACAGGGGGCCGGGGAG.

As for this clone: The DNA ends 3 residues before the CDR3 does, and the rest of the CDR3 is filled in from the germline J gene. The V and J genes are TRBV10-2 and TRBJ1-5; D not certain. Germline V gives CDR1 WSHSY, CDR2 SAAADI. This CDR3 spans 14 amino acids. The V end was cut by 3 bases, the J end by 0 bases, with 6 bases between. Partial CDR3 DNA: TGCGCCAGCAGTGACAGCGATAGCAATCAGCCC. Protein sequence: CASSDSDSNQP. The complete CDR3 reads CASSDSDSNQPQHF.

As to this clone: The missing CDR3 end, 3 residues past where the read stops, is filled in from the germline J gene. The chain recombines TRBV3-1 (or the pseudogene TRBV3-2) with TRBJ2-7; 13 bases are shared with TRBD2. The CDR3 length is 18 residues. Germline loops: CDR1 LGHDT, CDR2 YNNKEL (reference sequence). J lost 0 bases, V lost 4 bases, and 9 bases had no gene match. CDR3 loop: CASSPAGLAGDRSYEQYF. Incomplete CDR3 DNA: TGTGCCAGCAGCCCCGCTGGACTAGCGGGGGACCGCTCCTACGAG.

Worth noting for this clone: The CDR3 end is not reached by the read, which stops 3 residues before it; the germline J gene fills it in. V gene TRBV20-1 combines with J gene TRBJ2-7, with 7 nucleotides matching TRBD1. The CDR3 runs 13 residues. In germline, CDR1 is DFQATT, CDR2 SNEGSKA (reference sequence). Germline trimming cut 6 bases from V and 3 bases from J; bases unmatched to any gene: 8. CDR3 residues: CSARQGRGYEQYF. The DNA read from the CDR3 is TGCAGTGCCCGACAGGGAAGGGGCTACGAG.